This T cell receptor (beta chain) was recorded in a study of graft-versus-host responses after intestinal transplantation. Overall study context: In this cohort, recipients had multivisceral, liver-intestinal, or isolated intestinal transplants. Each patient got anti-thymocyte globulin induction, then tacrolimus and steroids for three to four years.

The study's findings and limits: Subjects displaying graft-donor T cell macrochimerism possessed elevated graft-versus-host to host-versus-graft clonal ratios inside allografts. Ileal or blood samples showed some GvH clones first, and such clones were also found in recipient marrow.

Trimming took off 5 bases at V and 6 bases at J, with 18 bases between the two ends. This CDR3 has 15 residues. The V gene's germline CDR1 is MDHEN and CDR2 SYDVKM. About this clone: Its specificity is unknown.

Generated by immunoSEQ multiplex PCR, the TCRdb table keeps only in-frame clones and is missing some. This table has about 1,400 clones, around nine tenths appearing once. The chain joins TRBV28 to TRBJ2-3, with a possible D match to TRBD2 (5 bases). Sample: PBMCs, taken approximately 33 days after intestinal transplant. This TCR was recovered from a human patient who received an intestinal transplant, so some T cells may come from the graft donor. The CDR3 sequence: CASSNSPGTSDTQYF. CDR3 in DNA: TGTGCCAGCAGTAATTCTCCGGGAACCTCCGATACGCAGTATTTT.